A single sample is the source of the 13 T cell receptor beta chains below, sequenced in a study of blood T cells in healthy people across ages. Then a second PCR, running about 7 to 11 cycles, was carried out with a sample-barcoded 5' primer and a J-beta primer mix. MiXCR was run by TCRdb on the 5' RACE reads, yielding one entry per CDR3 protein. Of roughly 800,000 distinct CDR3 sequences listed, about 34% are singletons. Sequenced sample: blood. The receptors originated from a man aged 18 to 30 in good health.

This chain uses TRBV4-2 with TRBJ1-2; D gene ambiguous. The V gene lost 0 bases and the J gene lost 8 bases, with 13 bases spanning the gap. The V gene's germline CDR1 is LGHNA and CDR2 YNFKEQ. This CDR3 comprises 14 residues. The CDR3 is CASSQEGGLGGYTF. CDR3 DNA: TGTGCCAGCAGCCAAGAGGGAGGGTTGGGCGGCTACACCTTC.

This clonotype has just a few counts. The gene calls are TRBV2 and TRBJ1-1; D unresolved. Between the trimmed V and J ends, which lost 8 bases and 0 bases, there was a span of 16 bases. The germline V gene has CDR1 SNHLY and CDR2 FYNNEI. The CDR3 covers 15 residues. Written as DNA, the CDR3 is TGTGCCAGCCGGGCCGTATCTAGTATGAACACTGAAGCTTTCTTT. It translates to CASRAVSSMNTEAFF.

The chain recombines TRBV4-1 with TRBJ2-7; 10 bases agree with TRBD1. CDR1 and CDR2 from the germline V gene are MGHRA and YSYEKL. The J segment lost 5 bases and the V segment lost 1 base, leaving 5 bases of the junction unmatched. This CDR3 region has 15 residues. The CDR3 DNA sequence: TGCGCCAGCAGCCAAGTGGACAGGGGGGGTAACGAGCAGTACTTC. The encoded protein is CASSQVDRGGNEQYF.

The chain joins TRBV6-6 to TRBJ1-5, with D unclear. Looked up from germline, CDR1 is MNHNY and CDR2 is SVGAGI (reference sequence). The CDR3 is 13 residues long. V lost 6 bases and J 2 bases, leaving 8 bases between the germline ends. The CDR3 loop is CASRNQGNQPQHF. In DNA form, the CDR3 reads TGTGCCAGCAGGAACCAAGGCAATCAGCCCCAGCATTTT.

This clonotype was found a few times. The genes are TRBV20-1 and TRBJ2-3, with 12 bases that match TRBD2. The V gene end was trimmed by 3 bases and the J gene end by 6 bases; junction bases not matched to a gene: 13. Germline CDR1 and CDR2: DFQATT and SNEGSKA (reference sequence). The CDR3 is made up of 17 amino acids. CDR3 in DNA: TGCAGTGCTAGGCCTCCCCTAGCGGGGGGGCCTTTGGATACGCAGTATTTT. It is translated as CSARPPLAGGPLDTQYF.

This chain uses TRBV27 with TRBJ2-3; 9 bases agree with TRBD2. Germline loops: CDR1 MNHEY, CDR2 SMNVEV (reference sequence). The CDR3 runs to 15 residues. Trimming took 6 bases from V and 6 from J; bases not matched to a gene: 10. The CDR3 reads CASSHEGLASDTQYF. CDR3 DNA: TGTGCCAGCAGCCATGAGGGACTAGCTTCGGATACGCAGTATTTT.

On this clonotype: The junction differs from germline at one of its ends, possibly a read error. This chain uses TRBV7-9 with TRBJ1-2; D remains ambiguous. The germline V gene has CDR1 SEHNR and CDR2 FQNEAQ (reference sequence). The CDR3 consists of 13 residues. CDR3 sequence reads: CASTLGSGDGYTF. CDR3 DNA sequence: TGTGCCAGCACCTTAGGGAGCGGGGATGGCTACACCTTC.

A few counts support this clonotype. This chain uses TRBV5-1 with TRBJ2-5; D is ambiguous. This CDR3 has 16 amino acids. Germline V lookup: CDR1 SGHRS, CDR2 YFSETQ. Trimming shortened V by 3 bases and J by 1 base, and 16 bases separated the two germline ends. CDR3 nucleotides: TGCGCCAGCAGCTGGCGGATGGACGGAACCCAAGAGACCCAGTACTTC. It encodes CASSWRMDGTQETQYF. The whole variable domain, filled in from reference TRBV5-1 and TRBJ2-5, reads KAGVTQTPRYLIKTRGQQVTLSCSPISGHRSVSWYQQTPGQGLQFLFEYFSETQRNKGNFPGRFSGRQFSNSRSEMNVSTLELGDSALYLCASSWRMDGTQETQYFGPGTRLLVL.

This clonotype was counted at least ten times. The rearrangement joins TRBV12-3 or TRBV12-4 to TRBJ1-2, with D maybe TRBD1 (5 bases). V shed 6 bases and J shed 3 bases, with 14 bases lying between them. The CDR3 covers 14 residues. Here the CDR3 DNA reads TGTGCCAGCAGCCTCAGGGTTTCGGACTATGGCTACACCTTC. It yields the protein CASSLRVSDYGYTF.

The chain links TRBV7-2 to TRBJ1-2, with D hard to call. CDR1 is SGHTA, CDR2 FQGNSA, per germline. This CDR3 spans 14 amino acids. V gave up 3 bases and J gave up 6 bases, with 14 bases separating them. The CDR3 DNA reads TGTGCCAGCAGCTTCGTAGCGGGTCGGGATGGCTACACCTTC. Its protein is CASSFVAGRDGYTF.

This clonotype came up a few times. The chain combines TRBV4-1 with TRBJ1-5; D possibly corresponds to TRBD1 (6 bases). Trimming stripped 4 bases from V and 0 bases from J, with 10 bases between. The V gene's germline CDR1 is MGHRA and CDR2 YSYEKL. CDR3 length: 15 residues. DNA of the CDR3: TGCGCCAGCAGCCGGGGGGCCCTTAGCAATCAGCCCCAGCATTTT. It yields the protein CASSRGALSNQPQHF.

This clonotype turned up a few times. The rearrangement links TRBV4-1 to TRBJ2-1; D ambiguous. This CDR3 region has 14 residues. The V gene's germline CDR1 is MGHRA and CDR2 YSYEKL. V lost 5 bases and J 8 bases, leaving 16 bases between the germline ends. CDR3 sequence (DNA): TGCGCCAGCAGCTACACGATTTCTAGGGATGAGCAGTTCTTC. It translates to CASSYTISRDEQFF.

This chain connects TRBV2 to TRBJ2-3; D call uncertain. Germline V CDR1 and CDR2: SNHLY, FYNNEI. The CDR3 is made up of 11 amino acids. Trimming removed 3 bases at V and 7 bases at J, with 5 bases between. As DNA, the CDR3 is TGTGCCAGCAGTGACCGTTATACGCAGTATTTT. Translated: CASSDRYTQYF.